The source of this T cell receptor (beta chain) is a study of T-cell reconstitution after alpha-beta-depleted transplantation in children. This clonotype was detected a few times. The library targeted TCRbeta and was prepared with unique molecular identifiers. TCRdb re-called the PCR reads through MiXCR, storing one row per CDR3 protein. Of approximately 420,000 distinct CDR3 sequences in the sample, 11% were seen once. J lost 6 bases, V lost 5 bases, and 2 bases had no gene match. The germline V gene has CDR1 SGHTA and CDR2 FQGNSA. The length of the CDR3 is 14 residues. The chain combines TRBV7-2 with TRBJ2-7; 15 positions agree with TRBD2. The sequencing here drew on PBMCs from the stem cell graft donor, taken from the stem cell graft. The TCR comes from a human donor who donated a stem cell graft to a child with acute myeloid leukemia. In DNA form, the CDR3 reads TGTGCCAGCAGCGAGGGACTAGCGGGAGGCGAGCAGTACTTC. Its protein is CASSEGLAGGEQYF. The whole variable domain, filled in from reference TRBV7-2 and TRBJ2-7, reads GAGVSQSPSNKVTEKGKDVELRCDPISGHTALYWYRQSLGQGLEFLIYFQGNSAPDKSGLPSDRFSAERTGGSVSTLTIQRTQQEDSAVYLCASSEGLAGGEQYFGPGTRLTVT.